Sequencing of this TCR beta chain was carried out in a study of spatial heterogeneity in lung cancer. Each CDR3 protein is one row after TCRdb ran MiXCR on the 5' RACE reads. The table records around 63,000 distinct CDR3 sequences, 6.3% of them present only once. This clonotype was counted many times. The time point here: sample taken at primary tumor resection. V was clipped by 1 base and J by 3 bases, with 9 bases between them. CDR3 length: 14 residues. The chain links TRBV12-3 or TRBV12-4 to TRBJ1-2; TRBD1 might be the D (6 bases). Specimen: PBMCs, collected at surgery. This receptor was identified in a female donor with early-stage non-small cell lung cancer. The CDR3: CASSLGGGYYGYTF. In DNA, the CDR3 is TGTGCCAGCAGTTTAGGCGGGGGCTACTATGGCTACACCTTC.